This section outlines one T cell receptor beta chain sequence together with its context. Ten or more counts support this clonotype. Its antigen has not been determined. No much larger clone exists at a distance of one base, and base qualities are not known. These data come from a study of T cells after yellow fever vaccination (dated by TCRdb to between 2018 and 2021). About the investigation overall: Libraries from fractions with low cell numbers were prepared with the SMART-Seq v4 Ultra Low Input RNA kit. Bulk PBMC replicates and cell subsets were isolated from blood drawn at multiple timepoints before and after both primary and secondary immunization. Two healthy male donors, one aged 18 to 30 and one aged 30 to 40 years, made up the cohort. Bulk TCR alpha and beta repertoires were sequenced longitudinally to track T-cell clones before and after primary and booster YFV17D yellow fever vaccination.

Synthesis of TCR cDNA relied on 5'RACE template switching, a step that introduced a universal primer site along with unique molecular identifiers. Priming for cDNA synthesis came from both the TCR alpha and TCR beta constant segments. Library amplification involved two PCR steps, and the second step added sample barcodes and sequencing adapters. Sequencing of the libraries was done on either Illumina HiSeq 2500 (2x100 bp) or NovaSeq (2x150 bp). The authors' pipeline ran thus. Reads were demultiplexed and collapsed into UMI consensus sequences with MIGEC, and V(D)J alignment was performed with MiXCR. Using edgeR on replicate PBMC samples, clonotypes were called vaccine-responding if FDR was below 0.01 and the log2 fold change was above 5 up to day 15. Each bulk clonotype was labeled CD4 or CD8 based on which sequenced repertoire, CD4 or CD8, contained the clonotype at higher abundance. TCRdb handled the public reads itself, with Q25 trimming in fastp and clone calling in MiXCR, and kept productive beta chains. Identical CDR3 proteins give one entry, which carries the most common genes and DNA. The V and J calls shown here were made by TCRdb, not taken from the authors' results. Recorded for this sample are 140,000 to 150,000 distinct CDR3 sequences; roughly 6.7% of them occurred a single time. More than 0.55% of the sample is in the top ten clones.

Results and caveats for the whole study, not just this receptor: The study included only a couple of donors, which limits how far the findings can be generalized. The secondary T-cell response was weaker than the primary response but faster, peaking on day 5 instead of day 15. A small fraction of clonotypes appeared in both the CD4 and CD8 compartments, likely as a result of convergent recombination. After the booster, most clones that had expanded after primary vaccination were detected again (about 95% of CD4 and roughly nine tenths of CD8), suggesting broad maintenance of memory. Computational filtering was required because FACS-sorted repertoires could contain abundant contaminating clonotypes from the bulk population.

The treatment or condition label corresponds to: live attenuated yellow fever vaccine strain. A standard Ficoll-Paque protocol was used to isolate PBMCs from peripheral blood. CD4 and CD8 T-cell fractions were isolated with Dynabeads CD4 and CD8 positive selection kits. TriZol was used to extract RNA from bulk PBMCs, from CD4 and CD8 fractions, and from dextramer-positive and dextramer-negative fractions. For CDR1 and CDR2, the germline V gene lists SGHRS and YFSETQ. The CDR3 starts with the cysteine, ends with the phenylalanine, and has 14 residues. CDR3 DNA is the only sequence kept; it has 42 bases, read in frame from the first base. Trimming takes 4 bases from V and 12 bases from J, and the germline ends sit 20 bases apart.

The TCR was taken from a man younger than 40 who received the YFV17D yellow fever vaccine. The receptor chain draws on TRBV5-1 and TRBJ2-1; 6 matching bases give a weak D call of TRBD2. The sequenced sample was CD4+ T cells sorted from PBMCs, obtained 10 days after the yellow fever booster vaccination. The DNA is TGCGCCAGCAGCACTGCTGGGACTGGCGCCGGGCAGTTCTTC. The resulting protein is CASSTAGTGAGQFF.